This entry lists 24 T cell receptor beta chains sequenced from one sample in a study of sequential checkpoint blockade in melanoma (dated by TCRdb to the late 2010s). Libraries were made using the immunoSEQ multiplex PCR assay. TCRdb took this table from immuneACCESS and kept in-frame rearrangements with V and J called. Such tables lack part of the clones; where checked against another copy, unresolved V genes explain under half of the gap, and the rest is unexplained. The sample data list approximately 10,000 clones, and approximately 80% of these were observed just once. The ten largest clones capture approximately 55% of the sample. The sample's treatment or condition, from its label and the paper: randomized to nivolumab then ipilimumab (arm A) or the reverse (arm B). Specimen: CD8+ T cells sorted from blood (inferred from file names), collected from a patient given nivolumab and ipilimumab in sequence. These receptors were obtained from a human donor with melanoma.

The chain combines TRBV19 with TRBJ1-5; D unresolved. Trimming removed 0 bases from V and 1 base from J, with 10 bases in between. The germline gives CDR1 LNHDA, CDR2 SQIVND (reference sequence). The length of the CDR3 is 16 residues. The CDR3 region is CASSIDTGSSNQPQHF. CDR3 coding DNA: TGTGCCAGTAGTATAGATACGGGGTCGAGCAATCAGCCCCAGCATTTT.

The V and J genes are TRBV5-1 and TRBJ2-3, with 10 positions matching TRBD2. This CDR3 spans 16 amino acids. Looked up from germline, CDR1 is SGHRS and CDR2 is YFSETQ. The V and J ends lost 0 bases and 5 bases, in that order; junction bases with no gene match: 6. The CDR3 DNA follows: TGCGCCAGCAGCTTGGGGCCTCTAGCGGGGGTAGATACGCAGTATTTT. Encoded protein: CASSLGPLAGVDTQYF.

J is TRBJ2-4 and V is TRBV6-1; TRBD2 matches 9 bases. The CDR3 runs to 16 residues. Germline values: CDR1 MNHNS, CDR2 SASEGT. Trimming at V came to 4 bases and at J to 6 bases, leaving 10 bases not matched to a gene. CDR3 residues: CASSGPDRGGANIQYF. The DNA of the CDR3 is TGTGCCAGCAGTGGGCCCGATCGCGGGGGGGCAAACATTCAGTACTTC.

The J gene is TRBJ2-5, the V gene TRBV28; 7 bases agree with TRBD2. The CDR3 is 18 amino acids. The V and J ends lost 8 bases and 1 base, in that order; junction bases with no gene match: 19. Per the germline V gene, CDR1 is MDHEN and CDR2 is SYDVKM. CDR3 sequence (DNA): TGTGCCAGCTTCCCTGCGGTGGACTTCCCGGGGGGCCAAGAGACCCAGTACTTC. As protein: CASFPAVDFPGGQETQYF.

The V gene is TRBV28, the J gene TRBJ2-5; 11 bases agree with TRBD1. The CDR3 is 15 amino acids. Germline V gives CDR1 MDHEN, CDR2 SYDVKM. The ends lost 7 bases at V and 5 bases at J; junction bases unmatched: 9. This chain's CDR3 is CASMGQGVGSETQYF. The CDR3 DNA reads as TGTGCCAGCATGGGACAGGGGGTTGGGTCGGAGACCCAGTACTTC.

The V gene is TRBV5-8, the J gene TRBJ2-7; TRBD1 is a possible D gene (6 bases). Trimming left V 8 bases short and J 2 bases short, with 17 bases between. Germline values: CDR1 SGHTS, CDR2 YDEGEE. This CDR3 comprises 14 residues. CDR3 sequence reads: CASSGQSTTYEQYF. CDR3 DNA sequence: TGTGCCAGTTCCGGACAGTCAACCACCTACGAGCAGTACTTC.

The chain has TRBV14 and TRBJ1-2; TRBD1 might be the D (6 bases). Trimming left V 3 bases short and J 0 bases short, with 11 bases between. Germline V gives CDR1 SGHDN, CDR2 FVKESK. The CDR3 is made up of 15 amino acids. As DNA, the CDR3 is TGTGCCAGCAGCCATAAGGACAGCCCTAACTATGGCTACACCTTC. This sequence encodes CASSHKDSPNYGYTF.

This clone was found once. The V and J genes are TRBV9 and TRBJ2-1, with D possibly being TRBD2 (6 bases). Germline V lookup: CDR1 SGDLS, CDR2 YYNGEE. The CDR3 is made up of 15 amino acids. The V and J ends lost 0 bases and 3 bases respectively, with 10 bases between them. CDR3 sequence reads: CASSVDGLIYNEQFF. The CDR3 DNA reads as TGTGCCAGCAGCGTAGACGGACTAATCTACAATGAGCAGTTCTTC.

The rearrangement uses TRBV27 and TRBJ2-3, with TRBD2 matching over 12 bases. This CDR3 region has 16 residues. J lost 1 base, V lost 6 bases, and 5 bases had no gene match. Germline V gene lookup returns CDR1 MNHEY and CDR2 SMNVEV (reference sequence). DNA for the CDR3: TGTGCCAGCAGGGATAGGACTAGCGGGGGCACAGATACGCAGTATTTT. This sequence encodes CASRDRTSGGTDTQYF.

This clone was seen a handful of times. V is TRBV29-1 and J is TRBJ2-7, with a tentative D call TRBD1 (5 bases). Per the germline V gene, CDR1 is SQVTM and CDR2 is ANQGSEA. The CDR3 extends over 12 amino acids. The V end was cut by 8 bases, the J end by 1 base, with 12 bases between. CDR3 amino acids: CSTSSGSYEQYF. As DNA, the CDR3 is TGCAGCACTTCTTCAGGGTCCTACGAGCAGTACTTC.

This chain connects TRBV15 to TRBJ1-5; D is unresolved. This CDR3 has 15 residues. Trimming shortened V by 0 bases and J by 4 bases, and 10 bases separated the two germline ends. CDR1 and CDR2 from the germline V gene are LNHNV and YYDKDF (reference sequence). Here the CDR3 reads CATSRDRNRNQPQHF. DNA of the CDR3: TGTGCCACCAGCAGAGATCGTAACAGAAATCAGCCCCAGCATTTT.

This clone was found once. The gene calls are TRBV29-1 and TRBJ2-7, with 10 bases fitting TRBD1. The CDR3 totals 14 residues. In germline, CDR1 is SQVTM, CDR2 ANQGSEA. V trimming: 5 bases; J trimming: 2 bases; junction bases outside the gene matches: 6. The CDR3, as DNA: TGCAGCGTTCTTGGGACAGGGGCCGCCTACGAGCAGTACTTC. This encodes CSVLGTGAAYEQYF.

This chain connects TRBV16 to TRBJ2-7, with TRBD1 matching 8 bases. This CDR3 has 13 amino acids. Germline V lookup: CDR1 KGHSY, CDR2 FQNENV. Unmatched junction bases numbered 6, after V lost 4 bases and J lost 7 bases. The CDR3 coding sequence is TGTGCCAGCAGCCTTTGGGACAGGCATGAGCAGTACTTC. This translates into CASSLWDRHEQYF.

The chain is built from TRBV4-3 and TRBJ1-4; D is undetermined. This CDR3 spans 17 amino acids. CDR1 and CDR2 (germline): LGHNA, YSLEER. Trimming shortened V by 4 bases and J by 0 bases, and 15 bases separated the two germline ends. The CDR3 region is CASSPVIAGTTNEKLFF. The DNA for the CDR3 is TGCGCCAGCAGCCCTGTGATAGCGGGGACAACTAATGAAAAACTGTTTTTT.

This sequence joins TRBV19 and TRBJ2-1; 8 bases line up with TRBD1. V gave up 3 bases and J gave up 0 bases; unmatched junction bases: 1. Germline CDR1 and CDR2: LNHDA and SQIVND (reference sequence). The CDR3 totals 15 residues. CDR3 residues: CASSITGGSYNEQFF. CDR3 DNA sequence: TGTGCCAGTAGTATCACAGGGGGCTCCTACAATGAGCAGTTCTTC.

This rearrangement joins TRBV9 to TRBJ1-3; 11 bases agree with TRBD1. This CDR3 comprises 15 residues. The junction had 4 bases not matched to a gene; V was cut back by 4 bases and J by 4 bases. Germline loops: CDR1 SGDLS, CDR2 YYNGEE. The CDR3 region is CASSPGDRGGNTIYF. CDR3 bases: TGTGCCAGCAGCCCCGGGGACAGGGGGGGAAACACCATATATTTT.

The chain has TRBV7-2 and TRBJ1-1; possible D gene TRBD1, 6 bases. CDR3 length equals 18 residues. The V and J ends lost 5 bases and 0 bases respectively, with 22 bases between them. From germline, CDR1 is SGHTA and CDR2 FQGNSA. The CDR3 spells CASSHRALVLKLNTEAFF. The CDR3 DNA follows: TGTGCCAGCAGCCACAGGGCCTTAGTGTTAAAGTTGAACACTGAAGCTTTCTTT. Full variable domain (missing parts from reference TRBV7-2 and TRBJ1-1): GAGVSQSPSNKVTEKGKDVELRCDPISGHTALYWYRQSLGQGLEFLIYFQGNSAPDKSGLPSDRFSAERTGGSVSTLTIQRTQQEDSAVYLCASSHRALVLKLNTEAFFGQGTRLTVV.

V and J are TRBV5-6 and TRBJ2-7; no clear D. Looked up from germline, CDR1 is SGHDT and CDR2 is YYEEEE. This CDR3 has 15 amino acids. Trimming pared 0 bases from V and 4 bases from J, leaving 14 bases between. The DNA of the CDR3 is TGTGCCAGCAGCTTGGATAGACACGGTGGGTACGAGCAGTACTTC. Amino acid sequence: CASSLDRHGGYEQYF.

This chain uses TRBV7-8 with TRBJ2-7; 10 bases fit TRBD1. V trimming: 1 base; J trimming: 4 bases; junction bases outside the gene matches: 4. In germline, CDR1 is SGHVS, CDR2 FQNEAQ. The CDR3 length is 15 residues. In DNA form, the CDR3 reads TGTGCCAGCAGCTTAGGGACAGGGGGTTTATACGAGCAGTACTTC. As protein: CASSLGTGGLYEQYF.

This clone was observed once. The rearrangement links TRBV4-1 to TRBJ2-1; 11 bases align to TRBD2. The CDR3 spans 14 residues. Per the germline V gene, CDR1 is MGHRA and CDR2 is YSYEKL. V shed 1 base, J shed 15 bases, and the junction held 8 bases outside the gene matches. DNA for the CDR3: TGCGCCAGCAGCCAAGGGGCACTAGCGGGGGATCCGTTCTTC. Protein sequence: CASSQGALAGDPFF.

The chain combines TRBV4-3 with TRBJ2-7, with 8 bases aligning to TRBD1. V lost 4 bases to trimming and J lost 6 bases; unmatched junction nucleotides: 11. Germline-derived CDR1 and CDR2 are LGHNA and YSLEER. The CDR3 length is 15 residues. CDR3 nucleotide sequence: TGCGCCAGCAGCCCCGACAGGGGCCGCCCGGTCGAGCAGTACTTC. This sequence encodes CASSPDRGRPVEQYF.

CDR3 coding DNA: TGTGCCAGCAGCTTGGGGACAGGCACAGATACGCAGTATTTT. Amino acid sequence: CASSLGTGTDTQYF. The chain carries TRBV7-2 and TRBJ2-3; 7 bases align to TRBD1. The germline CDR1 and CDR2 sequences are SGHTA and FQGNSA. CDR3 size: 14 residues. Unmatched junction bases numbered 1, after V lost 3 bases and J lost 1 base.

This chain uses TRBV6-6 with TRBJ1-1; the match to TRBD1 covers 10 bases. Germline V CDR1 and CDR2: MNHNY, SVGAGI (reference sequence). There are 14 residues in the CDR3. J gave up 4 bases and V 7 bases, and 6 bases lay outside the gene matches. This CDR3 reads CASTYRDRGTEAFF. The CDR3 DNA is TGTGCCAGCACGTACCGGGACAGGGGCACTGAAGCTTTCTTT.

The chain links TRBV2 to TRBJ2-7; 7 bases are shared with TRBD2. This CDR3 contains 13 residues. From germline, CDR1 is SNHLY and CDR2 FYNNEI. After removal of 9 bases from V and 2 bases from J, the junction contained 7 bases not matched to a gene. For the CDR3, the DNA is TGTGCCAGGAGGGGAGGGACGCCCTACGAGCAGTACTTC. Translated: CARRGGTPYEQYF.